Listed here is a single TCR beta chain. What it binds is unknown. The study reverse transcribed the entire isolated RNA, so it sequenced expressed TCRB transcripts. TCRdb keeps only in-frame clones here, not all; method: immunoSEQ multiplex PCR. The sample lists 600,000 or so clones, around 15% seen once, with 0.04% in the top ten. This specimen belongs to a study of beta chain features in type 1 diabetes. Regarding the study as a whole: Compared to healthy donors, patients appeared to have naive, central memory and Treg TCRB repertoires that were more alike. Among patients with Type 1 diabetes, TCRB CDR3s were moderately but significantly shorter in every one of the four CD4+ subsets.

J lost 4 bases, V lost 5 bases, and 11 bases had no gene match. This CDR3 has 16 residues. Germline lookup yields CDR1 LNHDA and CDR2 SQIVND (reference sequence). This sequence was found in a man aged 18 to 30 with type 1 diabetes. Specimen: naive CD4+ T cells from blood. The V call is TRBV19, the J call TRBJ2-1; 7 nucleotides line up with TRBD1. In nucleotides, the CDR3 is TGTGCCAGTAGTGTCGACAGGGCGGTTACATACAATGAGCAGTTCTTC. It yields the protein CASSVDRAVTYNEQFF.